One sample yielded the 31 T cell receptor beta chains listed below, sequenced in a study of blood T cell repertoires in COVID-19. The method was immunoSEQ multiplex PCR; TCRdb's version includes in-frame clones alone and lacks a portion of them. The table lists about 110,000 clones, more than 75% of them singletons. The sequencing input was peripheral blood. These receptors all come from a human donor in a cohort sampled during active COVID-19.

V usage is TRBV6-6 and J usage is TRBJ2-7, with D unresolved. The CDR3 consists of 14 residues. V was pared by 2 bases and J by 1 base, with 9 bases between. The germline CDR1 and CDR2 sequences are MNHNY and SVGAGI (reference sequence). For the CDR3, the DNA is TGTGCCAGCAGTTACGGTCAGGCATCCTACGAGCAGTACTTC. This translates into CASSYGQASYEQYF.

J is TRBJ1-4 and V is TRBV9, with D perhaps TRBD1 (5 bases). V lost 1 base and J 5 bases, leaving 12 bases between the germline ends. CDR3 length: 15 residues. The V gene's germline CDR1 is SGDLS and CDR2 YYNGEE. The CDR3 bases are TGTGCCAGCAGCGTACTAGGGGCCCTCAATGAAAAACTGTTTTTT. Its protein product is CASSVLGALNEKLFF.

The chain links TRBV9 to TRBJ2-5; D call uncertain. V dropped 0 bases and J dropped 2 bases, with 11 bases sitting between them. CDR1 and CDR2 from the germline V gene are SGDLS and YYNGEE. The CDR3 runs 15 residues. In nucleotides, the CDR3 is TGTGCCAGCAGCGTAGCCCCCCTACTACAAGAGACCCAGTACTTC. It specifies CASSVAPLLQETQYF.

The genes are TRBV6-2 or TRBV6-3 and TRBJ2-7, with D tentatively TRBD2 (6 bases). The CDR3 sequence is 16 residues long. The V and J ends lost 6 bases and 0 bases respectively, with 18 bases between them. Germline CDR1 and CDR2: MNHEY and SVGEGT. CDR3 residues: CASSILASGVSYEQYF. CDR3 bases: TGTGCCAGCAGCATCCTTGCCTCGGGGGTCTCCTACGAGCAGTACTTC.

The chain links TRBV12-5 to TRBJ1-1; D gene ambiguous. Germline CDR1 is LGHNT and CDR2 is FRNRAP. With 6 bases removed from V and 5 bases from J, the gap between germline ends came to 13 bases. The CDR3 is 13 residues long. CDR3 sequence: CASGTEPGTEAFF. The CDR3 DNA reads TGTGCTAGTGGGACGGAACCCGGGACTGAAGCTTTCTTT.

The chain recombines TRBV30 with TRBJ2-7; 11 bases match TRBD2. The CDR3 has 13 amino acids. Germline V gene sequence: CDR1 GTSNPN, CDR2 SVGIG (reference sequence). The trim removed 7 bases at V and 2 bases at J, leaving 4 bases unmatched. The CDR3 DNA follows: TGTGCCTACGGGACTAGCGGTACCTACGAGCAGTACTTC. This sequence encodes CAYGTSGTYEQYF.

The chain is built from TRBV4-1 and TRBJ1-1; 9 bases agree with TRBD1. The CDR3 runs to 16 residues. The J segment lost 6 bases and the V segment lost 0 bases, leaving 8 bases of the junction unmatched. Germline lookup yields CDR1 MGHRA and CDR2 YSYEKL. CDR3 nucleotide sequence: TGCGCCAGCAGCCAAGAGCCCTGGGGACAGGGCGCTGAAGCTTTCTTT. Amino acids: CASSQEPWGQGAEAFF.

This chain connects TRBV28 to TRBJ2-3, with TRBD2 matching over 9 bases. The junction had 8 bases not matched to a gene; V was cut back by 10 bases and J by 3 bases. The CDR3 runs to 14 residues. Looked up from germline, CDR1 is MDHEN and CDR2 is SYDVKM. The CDR3 sequence is CATRIAGETDTQYF. The DNA for the CDR3 is TGTGCCACCAGGATAGCGGGAGAGACAGATACGCAGTATTTT.

This clone has ten or more counts. The rearrangement links TRBV5-1 to TRBJ2-6; tentative D call: TRBD2 (6 bases). V lost 4 bases and J lost 2, with 10 bases in between. Looked up from germline, CDR1 is SGHRS and CDR2 is YFSETQ. The CDR3 spans 15 residues. The CDR3 loop reads CASSRGTTGANVLTF. The CDR3 nucleotides are TGCGCCAGCAGCCGGGGGACGACTGGGGCCAACGTCCTGACTTTC. Using reference TRBV5-1 and TRBJ2-6 for the parts outside the CDR3, the full variable domain is KAGVTQTPRYLIKTRGQQVTLSCSPISGHRSVSWYQQTPGQGLQFLFEYFSETQRNKGNFPGRFSGRQFSNSRSEMNVSTLELGDSALYLCASSRGTTGANVLTFGAGSRLTVL.

This chain connects TRBV10-3 to TRBJ1-2, with D tentatively TRBD1 (5 bases). The CDR3 is 15 amino acids. The germline gives CDR1 ENHRY, CDR2 SYGVKD. V gave up 4 bases and J gave up 2 bases, with 14 bases separating them. Written as DNA, the CDR3 is TGTGCCATCAGTGGAAAGACAGCCGAAAACTATGGCTACACCTTC. Protein: CAISGKTAENYGYTF.

This clone showed up just a few times. This rearrangement joins TRBV3-1 (or the pseudogene TRBV3-2) to TRBJ1-1; no reliable D call. Trimming stripped 2 bases from V and 4 bases from J, with 14 bases between. The length of the CDR3 is 15 residues. In germline, CDR1 is LGHDT, CDR2 YNNKEL (reference sequence). This chain's CDR3 is CASSQLGFAGTEAFF. CDR3 coding DNA: TGTGCCAGCAGCCAATTAGGGTTTGCGGGCACTGAAGCTTTCTTT.

The gene calls are TRBV10-3 and TRBJ2-5; TRBD2 matches at 9 bases. The CDR3 sequence is 15 residues long. Germline V lookup: CDR1 ENHRY, CDR2 SYGVKD. CDR3 sequence: CASSVAGGPGETQYF. The DNA of the CDR3 is TGTGCGAGTTCTGTGGCGGGGGGGCCGGGGGAGACCCAGTACTTC.

The rearrangement uses TRBV6-5 and TRBJ1-3; maybe TRBD1 (6 bases). This CDR3 spans 15 amino acids. Germline CDR1 MNHEY, CDR2 SVGAGI. V lost 0 bases and J 2 bases, leaving 8 bases between the germline ends. The CDR3 DNA follows: TGTGCCAGCAGTTACTCGGCAGGGGCTGGAAACACCATATATTTT. It specifies CASSYSAGAGNTIYF.

This clone was seen only once. The chain employs TRBV6-5 and TRBJ1-1, with D possibly TRBD1 on 5 matching bases. The CDR3 is 13 residues long. The V gene lost 8 bases and the J gene lost 1 base, with 11 bases spanning the gap. The V gene's germline CDR1 is MNHEY and CDR2 SVGAGI. The CDR3 DNA reads TGTGCCAGCTCTGAGACAGAGAACACTGAAGCTTTCTTT. Residues: CASSETENTEAFF.

The chain has TRBV7-2 and TRBJ2-7; the match to TRBD2 covers 12 bases. CDR3 length equals 16 residues. The junction had 8 bases not matched to a gene; V was cut back by 6 bases and J by 2 bases. Germline-derived CDR1 and CDR2 are SGHTA and FQGNSA. The CDR3 is CASRTRTSGDPYEQYF. The DNA for the CDR3 is TGTGCCAGCAGGACCCGGACTAGCGGGGACCCCTACGAGCAGTACTTC.

This chain uses TRBV27 with TRBJ1-6, with D possibly matching TRBD1 (5 bases). The germline V gene has CDR1 MNHEY and CDR2 SMNVEV (reference sequence). The CDR3 consists of 19 residues. With 1 base removed from V and 7 bases from J, the gap between germline ends came to 23 bases. Here the CDR3 reads CASSLFGRRMGLENSPLHF. The DNA for the CDR3 is TGTGCCAGCAGTTTATTCGGTCGCCGCATGGGACTGGAGAATTCACCCCTCCACTTT.

The rearrangement links TRBV23-1 to TRBJ2-3, with D possibly TRBD2 on 6 matching bases. TRBV23-1 is designated an ORF whose function remains uncertain. The CDR3 spans 11 residues. V was clipped by 7 bases and J by 9 bases, with 11 bases between them. DNA of the CDR3: TGCGCCAGCAAAGGGCGGGGCACGCAGTATTTT. It yields the protein CASKGRGTQYF.

This sequence joins TRBV5-1 and TRBJ2-1, with TRBD2 identical over 9 bases. There are 16 residues in the CDR3. The J segment lost 8 bases and the V segment lost 0 bases, leaving 9 bases of the junction unmatched. Per germline, CDR1 SGHRS and CDR2 YFSETQ. The CDR3 sequence is CASSLAISGSFDEQFF. CDR3 coding DNA: TGCGCCAGCAGCTTGGCTATTAGCGGGAGTTTCGATGAGCAGTTCTTC.

This chain links TRBV11-3 with TRBJ2-1, with D maybe TRBD1 (6 bases). This CDR3 has 14 residues. Trimming stripped 3 bases from V and 1 base from J, with 7 bases between. Germline values: CDR1 SGHNT, CDR2 YENEEA. The CDR3 sequence: CASSLTGSYNEQFF. CDR3 nucleotide sequence: TGTGCCAGCAGCTTGACAGGATCCTACAATGAGCAGTTCTTC. Together with reference TRBV11-3 and TRBJ2-1, the CDR3 gives the full variable domain: EAGVVQSPRYKIIEKKQPVAFWCNPISGHNTLYWYLQNLGQGPELLIRYENEEAVDDSQLPKDRFSAERLKGVDSTLKIQPAELGDSAVYLCASSLTGSYNEQFFGPGTRLTVL.

The V gene is TRBV5-5, the J gene TRBJ1-3; D may be TRBD1 (5 bases). The CDR3 spans 14 residues. CDR1 is SGHKS, CDR2 YYEKEE, per germline (reference sequence). The V end lost 0 bases, the J end lost 8 bases, and 12 bases lay between the germline ends. Written as DNA, the CDR3 is TGTGCCAGCAGCTTGGCCCCAGGGTCGTACACCATATATTTT. This gives the protein CASSLAPGSYTIYF.

This clone was seen only once. The rearrangement links TRBV21-1 to TRBJ2-1; the table's D call TRBD2 went unverified against the DNA. TRBV21-1 is labeled a pseudogene. This CDR3 is built from 20 residues. The CDR3 DNA is TGTGCCAGCAGCCCGGGACTAGCGGGAGGTAATGTGGTGGTGGGGAATGAGCAGTTCTTC. Its protein is CASSPGLAGGNVVVGNEQFF.

The chain is built from TRBV28 and TRBJ2-7; D perhaps matches TRBD1 (6 bases). The germline CDR1 and CDR2 sequences are MDHEN and SYDVKM. V lost 3 bases and J lost 0, with 15 bases in between. CDR3 length: 16 residues. The CDR3 loop is CASSFPRQAASYEQYF. DNA of the CDR3: TGTGCCAGCAGTTTCCCGAGACAGGCTGCCTCCTACGAGCAGTACTTC.

This clone was observed a single time. CDR3 protein: CATSDLGAGQETQYF. DNA for the CDR3: TGTGCCACCAGTGATTTGGGGGCGGGACAAGAGACCCAGTACTTC. V and J are TRBV24-1 and TRBJ2-5, with a possible D match to TRBD2 (6 bases). V was shortened by 0 bases and J by 2 bases, with 9 bases between the two germline ends. CDR1 is KGHDR and CDR2 is SFDVKD in the germline V gene. The CDR3 runs to 15 residues.

This rearrangement joins TRBV2 to TRBJ2-5, with 8 bases lining up with TRBD1. The CDR3 sequence is 14 residues long. Germline trimming cut 6 bases from V and 4 bases from J; bases unmatched to any gene: 7. Per germline, CDR1 SNHLY and CDR2 FYNNEI. CDR3 DNA: TGTGCCAGCAGGAGGACAGGGCAGTCAGAGACCCAGTACTTC. Its protein is CASRRTGQSETQYF.

The rearrangement links TRBV5-1 to TRBJ2-1; 7 bases are shared with TRBD2. The CDR3 length is 18 residues. The ends lost 0 bases at V and 4 bases at J; junction bases unmatched: 13. CDR1 is SGHRS, CDR2 YFSETQ, per germline. CDR3 loop: CASSLAGGERRGYNEQFF. The CDR3 nucleotides are TGCGCCAGCAGCTTGGCGGGGGGTGAGAGACGAGGGTACAATGAGCAGTTCTTC. Combining the CDR3 with reference TRBV5-1 and TRBJ2-1 gives the whole variable domain KAGVTQTPRYLIKTRGQQVTLSCSPISGHRSVSWYQQTPGQGLQFLFEYFSETQRNKGNFPGRFSGRQFSNSRSEMNVSTLELGDSALYLCASSLAGGERRGYNEQFFGPGTRLTVL.

The chain joins TRBV28 to TRBJ1-2; 11 positions agree with TRBD1. V trimming: 2 bases; J trimming: 4 bases; junction bases outside the gene matches: 6. Looked up from germline, CDR1 is MDHEN and CDR2 is SYDVKM. The CDR3 spans 16 residues. The CDR3 DNA reads TGTGCCAGCAGTTTACAGGGACAGGGGGATCTCTATGGCTACACCTTC. Encoded protein: CASSLQGQGDLYGYTF.

V and J are TRBV19 and TRBJ1-3, with no clear D. The ends were cut back, 5 bases at V and 4 bases at J, with 6 bases in the middle. The CDR3 has 12 residues. Germline-derived CDR1 and CDR2 are LNHDA and SQIVND (reference sequence). CDR3 nucleotide sequence: TGTGCCAGTAGTCCCCTCGGAAACACCATATATTTT. This sequence encodes CASSPLGNTIYF.

This clone was counted a single time. The rearrangement uses TRBV5-6 and TRBJ2-3, with D possibly matching TRBD1 (6 bases). V was pared by 2 bases and J by 14 bases, with 15 bases between. The length of the CDR3 is 12 residues. CDR1 and CDR2 from the germline V gene are SGHDT and YYEEEE. The CDR3 region is CASSLWSGVGYF. In nucleotides, the CDR3 is TGTGCCAGCAGCTTATGGTCAGGGGTCGGGTATTTT. The complete variable domain, with remaining parts taken from reference TRBV5-6 and TRBJ2-3, reads DAGVTQSPTHLIKTRGQQVTLRCSPKSGHDTVSWYQQALGQGPQFIFQYYEEEERQRGNFPDRFSGHQFPNYSSELNVNALLLGDSALYLCASSLWSGVGYFGPGTRLTVL.

This chain connects TRBV7-8 to TRBJ2-7, with a tentative D call TRBD1 (5 bases). The germline CDR1 and CDR2 sequences are SGHVS and FQNEAQ. V was shortened by 3 bases and J by 6 bases, with 15 bases between the two germline ends. This CDR3 is 14 amino acids long. The CDR3 sequence: CASSLGQEIGEQYF. The CDR3 coding sequence is TGTGCCAGCAGCTTGGGGCAGGAGATCGGCGAGCAGTACTTC.

The V gene is TRBV18, the J gene TRBJ2-3, with 11 bases that match TRBD1. The CDR3 consists of 16 residues. V shed 0 bases, J shed 5 bases, and the junction held 4 bases outside the gene matches. Germline CDR1 KGHSH, CDR2 LQKENI. The CDR3 nucleotides read TGTGCCAGCTCACCACCCGGGACAGGGGGGAGAGATACGCAGTATTTT. It translates to CASSPPGTGGRDTQYF.

The chain uses TRBV30 and TRBJ1-1; D is unclear. The germline V and J ends were trimmed by 3 bases and 5 bases, with 7 bases remaining between them. This CDR3 contains 11 residues. Germline CDR1 GTSNPN, CDR2 SVGIG (reference sequence). The CDR3 sequence: CAWRLRTEAFF. In nucleotides, the CDR3 is TGTGCCTGGAGGCTGAGGACTGAAGCTTTCTTT.